This TCR beta chain is drawn from a study of T cell repertoires in cytomegalovirus infection. Study context: Well-studied HLA-B-restricted CMV epitopes were used in the study alongside recently identified HLA-C-restricted ones. Public TCR beta signatures indicated both CMV infection and matching HLA type. General study findings and limits: Identification of carriers of CMV plus the relevant HLA was achieved through cumulative public TCR beta family frequency. Dominant in the ex vivo response were TCR beta clonotypes restricted by HLA-C and specific for CMV.

In regard to this clonotype: Its antigen is unknown.

TCRdb used MiXCR to reprocess the reads, holding one entry per CDR3 protein. This table has a few hundred thousand distinct CDR3 sequences, more than 40% appearing once. Trimming shortened V by 3 bases and J by 6 bases, and 5 bases separated the two germline ends. This CDR3 has 11 amino acids. The material was cultured PBMCs, obtained from culture after CMV antigen stimulation. This TCR was sampled from a human donor in good health (CMV status not recorded). Some clones in this sample may be carry-over from other donors' samples. The chain uses TRBV12-3 or TRBV12-4 and TRBJ1-1, with D unclear. In nucleotides, the CDR3 is TGTGCCAGCAGTTTTCACTCTGAAGCTTTCTTT. As protein: CASSFHSEAFF.